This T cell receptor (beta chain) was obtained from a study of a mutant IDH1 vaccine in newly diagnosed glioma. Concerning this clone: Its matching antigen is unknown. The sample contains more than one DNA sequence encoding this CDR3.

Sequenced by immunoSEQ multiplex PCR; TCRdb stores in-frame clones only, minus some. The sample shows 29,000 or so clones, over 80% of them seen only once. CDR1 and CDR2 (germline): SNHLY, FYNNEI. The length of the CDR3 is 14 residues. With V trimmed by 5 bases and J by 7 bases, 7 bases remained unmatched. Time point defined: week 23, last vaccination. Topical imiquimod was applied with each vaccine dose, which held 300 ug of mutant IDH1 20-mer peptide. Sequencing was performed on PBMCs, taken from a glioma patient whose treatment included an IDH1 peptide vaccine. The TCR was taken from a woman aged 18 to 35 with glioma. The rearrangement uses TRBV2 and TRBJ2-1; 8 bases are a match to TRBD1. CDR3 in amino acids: CASSPGQGWNEQFF. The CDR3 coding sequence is TGTGCCAGCAGTCCAGGACAGGGATGGAATGAGCAGTTCTTC. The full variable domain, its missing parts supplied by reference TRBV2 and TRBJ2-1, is EPEVTQTPSHQVTQMGQEVILRCVPISNHLYFYWYRQILGQKVEFLVSFYNNEISEKSEIFDDQFSVERPDGSNFTLKIRSTKLEDSAMYFCASSPGQGWNEQFFGPGTRLTVL.